The 11 T cell receptor beta chains reported below all come from one sample, sequenced in a study of T cell responses to AZD1222 COVID-19 vaccine. Produced via immunoSEQ multiplex PCR; TCRdb's table is partial and in-frame only. The repertoire holds about 120,000 clones, with 88% as singletons. The sample consisted of peripheral blood, taken on day 0 of AZD1222 vaccination. The source is an adult in good health.

This chain uses TRBV19 with TRBJ2-4, with 13 bases matching TRBD2. The CDR3 has 19 amino acids. Trimming took 5 bases from V and 0 from J; bases not matched to a gene: 10. CDR1 is LNHDA and CDR2 is SQIVND in the germline V gene (reference sequence). The CDR3 nucleotides are TGTGCCAGTAGTCCCTCAACGGGACTAGCGGGGCTAGCCAAAAACATTCAGTACTTC. Amino acids: CASSPSTGLAGLAKNIQYF.

This chain connects TRBV14 to TRBJ2-3; maybe TRBD2 (5 bases). V shed 5 bases and J shed 1 base, with 13 bases lying between them. CDR3 size: 15 residues. From germline, CDR1 is SGHDN and CDR2 FVKESK. The CDR3 sequence: CASSSTRSRTDTQYF. CDR3 sequence (DNA): TGTGCCAGCAGCTCAACTAGAAGCCGCACAGATACGCAGTATTTT.

The chain has TRBV5-4 and TRBJ2-2, with 11 bases matching TRBD2. The CDR3 totals 17 residues. The V gene's germline CDR1 is SGHNT and CDR2 YYREEE (reference sequence). V lost 4 bases, J lost 4 bases, and 9 bases stayed unmatched. The CDR3 DNA reads as TGTGCCAGCAGCGGAATTAGCGGGAGGGGAGGCACCGGGGAGCTGTTTTTT. Translating gives CASSGISGRGGTGELFF.

J is TRBJ1-2 and V is TRBV2; no clear D. CDR1 is SNHLY, CDR2 FYNNEI, per germline. V dropped 1 base and J dropped 2 bases, with 5 bases sitting between them. The CDR3 has 13 residues. CDR3 in amino acids: CASSEEVNYGYTF. As DNA, the CDR3 is TGTGCCAGCAGTGAAGAGGTGAACTATGGCTACACCTTC.

The chain joins TRBV24-1 to TRBJ2-5; D not certain. The CDR3 spans 13 residues. From germline, CDR1 is KGHDR and CDR2 SFDVKD. The V gene lost 0 bases and the J gene lost 5 bases, with 6 bases spanning the gap. The CDR3 loop is CATSDLPWETQYF. Here the CDR3 DNA reads TGTGCCACCAGTGATTTGCCTTGGGAGACCCAGTACTTC.

The V call is TRBV3-1 (or the pseudogene TRBV3-2), the J call TRBJ1-6, with D possibly being TRBD1 (5 bases). The germline V gene encodes CDR1 LGHDT and CDR2 YNNKEL (reference sequence). Trimming took 0 bases from V and 9 from J, leaving 12 bases between them. This CDR3 has 15 residues. CDR3 bases: TGTGCCAGCAGCCAAGAGGGGGGGAAGGGTTCACCCCTCCACTTT. It encodes CASSQEGGKGSPLHF.

The chain recombines TRBV3-1 (or the pseudogene TRBV3-2) with TRBJ2-7; TRBD2 agrees at 9 bases. The germline V gene encodes CDR1 LGHDT and CDR2 YNNKEL (reference sequence). Losses at the gene ends were 2 bases for V and 3 bases for J; bases not matched to a gene: 2. The CDR3 is 14 amino acids. CDR3 nucleotide sequence: TGTGCCAGCAGCCAATCTAGCGGGAACTACGAGCAGTACTTC. Its translation: CASSQSSGNYEQYF.

This chain links TRBV27 with TRBJ1-1; no definite D call. The CDR3 has 16 residues. The germline CDR1 and CDR2 sequences are MNHEY and SMNVEV (reference sequence). Trimming left V 2 bases short and J 3 bases short, with 16 bases between. As DNA, the CDR3 is TGTGCCAGCAGTTTACTAGGCACCCCGCGGGACACTGAAGCTTTCTTT. Translated, it gives CASSLLGTPRDTEAFF.

The chain joins TRBV9 to TRBJ2-5; D call uncertain. Trimming took off 0 bases at V and 5 bases at J, with 17 bases between the two ends. Per germline, CDR1 SGDLS and CDR2 YYNGEE. The CDR3 totals 16 residues. The CDR3 here is CASSVGHFGHGETQYF. The CDR3 nucleotides read TGTGCCAGCAGCGTAGGTCACTTCGGTCACGGCGAGACCCAGTACTTC.

The chain carries TRBV4-1 and TRBJ2-7, with TRBD2 matching 10 bases. With V trimmed by 0 bases and J by 2 bases, 7 bases remained unmatched. The V gene's germline CDR1 is MGHRA and CDR2 YSYEKL. CDR3 size: 17 residues. In DNA form, the CDR3 reads TGCGCCAGCAGCCAAGATTCTTCCAGCGGGAGGGCCTACGAGCAGTACTTC. Translation: CASSQDSSSGRAYEQYF.

This clone turned up a few times. The CDR3 sequence: CASSARPLSSTDTQYF. The CDR3 DNA sequence: TGCGCCAGCAGTGCCCGACCACTCTCTAGCACAGATACGCAGTATTTT. The chain couples TRBV10-1 to TRBJ2-3; D call uncertain. The CDR3 runs to 16 residues. V lost 4 bases and J 0 bases, leaving 14 bases between the germline ends. Germline assignment: CDR1 WNHNN and CDR2 SYGVQD (reference sequence).